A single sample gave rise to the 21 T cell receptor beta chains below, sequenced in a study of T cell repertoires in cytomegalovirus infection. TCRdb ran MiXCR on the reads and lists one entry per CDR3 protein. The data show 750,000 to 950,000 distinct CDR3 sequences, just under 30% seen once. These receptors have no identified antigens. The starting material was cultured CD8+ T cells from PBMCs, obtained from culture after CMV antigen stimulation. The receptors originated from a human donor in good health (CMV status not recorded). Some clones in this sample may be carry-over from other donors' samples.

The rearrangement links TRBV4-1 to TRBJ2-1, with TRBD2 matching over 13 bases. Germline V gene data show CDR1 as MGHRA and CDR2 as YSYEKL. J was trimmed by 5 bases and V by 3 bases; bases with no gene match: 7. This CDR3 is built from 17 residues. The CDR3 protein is CASSHQGLAGANNEQFF. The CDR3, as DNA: TGCGCCAGCAGCCACCAAGGACTAGCGGGGGCGAACAATGAGCAGTTCTTC.

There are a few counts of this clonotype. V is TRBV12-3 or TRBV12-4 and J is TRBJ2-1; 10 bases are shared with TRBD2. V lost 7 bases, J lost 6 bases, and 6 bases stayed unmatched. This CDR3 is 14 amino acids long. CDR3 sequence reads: CASTEAGGFNEQFF. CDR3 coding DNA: TGTGCCAGCACCGAAGCGGGGGGGTTCAATGAGCAGTTCTTC.

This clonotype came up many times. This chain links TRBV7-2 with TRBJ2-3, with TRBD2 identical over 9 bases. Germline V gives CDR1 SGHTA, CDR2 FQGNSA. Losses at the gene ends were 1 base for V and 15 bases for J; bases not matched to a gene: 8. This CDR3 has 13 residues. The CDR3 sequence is CASSLGTSAPSYF. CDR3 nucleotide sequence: TGTGCCAGCAGCTTAGGGACTAGCGCGCCATCTTATTTT.

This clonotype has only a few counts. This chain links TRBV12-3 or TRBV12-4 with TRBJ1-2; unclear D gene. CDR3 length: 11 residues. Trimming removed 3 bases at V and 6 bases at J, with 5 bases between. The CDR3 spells CASSFGNGYTF. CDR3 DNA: TGTGCCAGCAGTTTCGGGAATGGCTACACCTTC.

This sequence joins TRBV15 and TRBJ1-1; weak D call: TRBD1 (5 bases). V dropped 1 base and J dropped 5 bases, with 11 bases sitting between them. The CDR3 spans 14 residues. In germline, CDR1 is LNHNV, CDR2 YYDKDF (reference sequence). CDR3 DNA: TGTGCCACCAGCAGAGGAACCGGGGGAACTGAAGCTTTCTTT. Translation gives CATSRGTGGTEAFF.

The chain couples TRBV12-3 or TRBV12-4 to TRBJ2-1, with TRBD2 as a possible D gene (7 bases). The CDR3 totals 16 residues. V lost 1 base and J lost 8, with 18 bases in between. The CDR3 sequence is CASSLGLAEGVDEQFF. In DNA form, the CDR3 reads TGTGCCAGCAGTTTAGGGCTAGCGGAGGGGGTTGATGAGCAGTTCTTC.

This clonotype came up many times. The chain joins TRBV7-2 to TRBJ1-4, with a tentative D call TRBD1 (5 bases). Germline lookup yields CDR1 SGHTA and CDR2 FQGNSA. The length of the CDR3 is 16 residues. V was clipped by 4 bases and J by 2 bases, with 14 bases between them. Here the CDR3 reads CASSSLQGRTNEKLFF. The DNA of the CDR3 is TGTGCCAGCAGCTCACTTCAGGGAAGGACTAATGAAAAACTGTTTTTT.

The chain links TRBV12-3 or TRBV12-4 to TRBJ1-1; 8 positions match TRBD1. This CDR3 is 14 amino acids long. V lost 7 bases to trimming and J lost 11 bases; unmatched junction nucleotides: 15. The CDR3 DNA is TGTGCCAGCATTCCTGACAGGGGCTTGAGTAGGGCTTTCTTT. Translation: CASIPDRGLSRAFF.

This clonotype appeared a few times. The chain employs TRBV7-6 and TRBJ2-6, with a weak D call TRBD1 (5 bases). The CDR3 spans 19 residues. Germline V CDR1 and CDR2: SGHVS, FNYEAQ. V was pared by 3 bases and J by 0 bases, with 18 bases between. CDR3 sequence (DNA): TGTGCCAGCAGCTTCTTTCCGGCAGGGCCTAGCTCTGGGGCCAACGTCCTGACTTTC. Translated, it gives CASSFFPAGPSSGANVLTF.

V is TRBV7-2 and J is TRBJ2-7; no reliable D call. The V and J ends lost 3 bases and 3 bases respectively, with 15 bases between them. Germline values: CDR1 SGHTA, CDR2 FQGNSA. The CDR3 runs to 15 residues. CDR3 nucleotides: TGTGCCAGCAGCTTTTTCGAAGGGCCTGACTACGAGCAGTACTTC. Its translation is CASSFFEGPDYEQYF.

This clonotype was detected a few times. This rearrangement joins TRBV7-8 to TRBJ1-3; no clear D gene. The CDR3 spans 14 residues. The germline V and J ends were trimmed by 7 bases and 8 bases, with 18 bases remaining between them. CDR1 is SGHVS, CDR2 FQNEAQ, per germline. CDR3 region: CASTQLSSGYTIYF. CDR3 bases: TGTGCCAGCACCCAACTCTCCTCTGGGTACACCATATATTTT.

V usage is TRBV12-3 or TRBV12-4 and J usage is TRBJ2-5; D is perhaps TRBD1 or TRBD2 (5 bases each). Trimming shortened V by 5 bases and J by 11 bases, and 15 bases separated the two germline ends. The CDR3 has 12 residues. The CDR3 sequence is CASSPGRRIQYF. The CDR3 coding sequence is TGTGCCAGCAGTCCGGGACGGCGAATACAGTACTTC.

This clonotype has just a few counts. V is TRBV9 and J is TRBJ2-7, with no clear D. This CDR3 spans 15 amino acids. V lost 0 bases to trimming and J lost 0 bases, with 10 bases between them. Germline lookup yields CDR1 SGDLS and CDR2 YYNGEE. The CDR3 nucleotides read TGTGCCAGCAGCGTAGCTGAGACACCCTCCTACGAGCAGTACTTC. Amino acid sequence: CASSVAETPSYEQYF.

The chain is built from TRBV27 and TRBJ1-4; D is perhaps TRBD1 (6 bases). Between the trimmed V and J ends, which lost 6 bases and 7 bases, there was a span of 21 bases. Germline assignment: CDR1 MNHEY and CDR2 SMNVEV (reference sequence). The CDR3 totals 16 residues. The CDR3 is CASSSLARGLSEKLFF. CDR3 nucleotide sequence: TGTGCCAGCAGCTCATTGGCGAGGGGGTTGAGTGAAAAACTGTTTTTT. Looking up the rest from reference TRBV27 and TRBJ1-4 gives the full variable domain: EAQVTQNPRYLITVTGKKLTVTCSQNMNHEYMSWYRQDPGLGLRQIYYSMNVEVTDKGDVPEGYKVSRKEKRNFPLILESPSPNQTSLYFCASSSLARGLSEKLFFGSGTQLSVL.

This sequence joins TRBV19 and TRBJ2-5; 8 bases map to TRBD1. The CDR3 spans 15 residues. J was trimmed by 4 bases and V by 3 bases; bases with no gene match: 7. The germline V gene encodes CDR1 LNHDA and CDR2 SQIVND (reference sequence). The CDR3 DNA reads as TGTGCCAGTAGTATTACGGCAGGGGGCGCAGAGACCCAGTACTTC. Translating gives CASSITAGGAETQYF.

The CDR3 sequence: CASSLATDSGNTIYF. In DNA, the CDR3 is TGTGCCAGCAGCTTAGCGACAGACTCTGGAAACACCATATATTTT. V gene TRBV7-6 combines with J gene TRBJ1-3; D is possibly TRBD1 (5 bases). The CDR3 consists of 15 residues. Trimming left V 0 bases short and J 0 bases short, with 6 bases between. CDR1 and CDR2 (germline): SGHVS, FNYEAQ.

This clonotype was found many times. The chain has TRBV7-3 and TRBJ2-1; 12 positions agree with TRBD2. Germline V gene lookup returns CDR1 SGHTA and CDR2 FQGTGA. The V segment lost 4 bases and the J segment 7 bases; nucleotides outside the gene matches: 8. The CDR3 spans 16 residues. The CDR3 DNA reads TGTGCCAGCAGCTCCCCTAGCGGGGGGGCACGGAATGAGCAGTTCTTC. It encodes CASSSPSGGARNEQFF. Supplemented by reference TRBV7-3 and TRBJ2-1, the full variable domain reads GAGVSQTPSNKVTEKGKYVELRCDPISGHTALYWYRQSLGQGPEFLIYFQGTGAADDSGLPNDRFFAVRPEGSVSTLKIQRTERGDSAVYLCASSSPSGGARNEQFFGPGTRLTVL.

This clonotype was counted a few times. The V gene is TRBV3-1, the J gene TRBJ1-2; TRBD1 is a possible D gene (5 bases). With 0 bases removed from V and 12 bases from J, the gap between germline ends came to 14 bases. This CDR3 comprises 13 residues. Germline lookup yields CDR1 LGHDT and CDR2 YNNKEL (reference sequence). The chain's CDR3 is CASSQDLAGLHTF. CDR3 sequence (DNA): TGTGCCAGCAGCCAAGACCTCGCAGGGCTCCACACCTTC.

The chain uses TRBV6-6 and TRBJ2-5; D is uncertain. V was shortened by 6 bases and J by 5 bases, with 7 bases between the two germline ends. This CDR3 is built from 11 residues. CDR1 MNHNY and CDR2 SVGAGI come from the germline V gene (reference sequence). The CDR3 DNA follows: TGTGCCAGCAGATTCTTGGAGACCCAGTACTTC. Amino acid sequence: CASRFLETQYF.

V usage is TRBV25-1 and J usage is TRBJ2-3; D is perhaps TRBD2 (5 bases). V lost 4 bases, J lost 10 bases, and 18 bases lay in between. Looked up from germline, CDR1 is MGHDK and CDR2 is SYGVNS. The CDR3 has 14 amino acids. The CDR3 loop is CASSAQGGSDPQYF. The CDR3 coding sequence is TGTGCCAGCAGTGCTCAAGGCGGGTCGGATCCGCAGTATTTT.

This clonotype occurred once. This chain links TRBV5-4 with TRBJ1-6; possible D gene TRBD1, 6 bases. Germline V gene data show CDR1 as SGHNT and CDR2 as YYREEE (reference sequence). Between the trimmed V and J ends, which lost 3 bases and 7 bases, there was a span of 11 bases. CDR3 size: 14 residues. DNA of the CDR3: TGTGCCAGCAGCTGGTCCAGGGGAAATTCACCCCTCCACTTT. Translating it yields CASSWSRGNSPLHF. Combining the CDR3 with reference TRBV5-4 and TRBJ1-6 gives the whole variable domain ETGVTQSPTHLIKTRGQQVTLRCSSQSGHNTVSWYQQALGQGPQFIFQYYREEENGRGNFPPRFSGLQFPNYSSELNVNALELDDSALYLCASSWSRGNSPLHFGNGTRLTVT.